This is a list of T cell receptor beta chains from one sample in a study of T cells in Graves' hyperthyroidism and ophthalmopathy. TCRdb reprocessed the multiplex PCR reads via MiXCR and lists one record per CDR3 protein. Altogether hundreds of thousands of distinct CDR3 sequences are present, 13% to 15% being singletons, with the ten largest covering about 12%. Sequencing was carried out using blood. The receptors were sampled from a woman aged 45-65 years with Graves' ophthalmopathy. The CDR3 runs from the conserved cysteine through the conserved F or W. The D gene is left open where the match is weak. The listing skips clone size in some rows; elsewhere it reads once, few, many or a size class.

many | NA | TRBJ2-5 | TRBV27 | CASGDYRGGQETQYF | TGTGCCAGCGGGGATTACAGGGGGGGCCAAGAGACCCAGTACTTC
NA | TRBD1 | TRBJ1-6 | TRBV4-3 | CASSLGLTGLNSPLHF | TGCGCCAGCAGCCTGGGGTTGACAGGGCTCAATTCACCCCTCCACTTT
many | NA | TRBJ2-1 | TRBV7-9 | CASSEGGVMNNEQFF | TGTGCCAGCAGCGAGGGGGGTGTTATGAACAATGAGCAGTTCTTC
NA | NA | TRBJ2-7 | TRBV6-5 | CASSYAKARGPPLEQYF | TGTGCCAGCAGTTACGCGAAGGCCCGGGGCCCCCCTCTCGAGCAGTACTTC
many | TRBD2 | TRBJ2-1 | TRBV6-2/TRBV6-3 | CASSKLAGVNEQFF | TGTGCCAGCAGTAAGCTAGCGGGAGTTAATGAGCAGTTCTTC
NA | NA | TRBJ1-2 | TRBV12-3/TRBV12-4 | CASSDSSNYGYTF | TGTGCCAGCAGTGACAGCTCTAACTATGGCTACACCTTC
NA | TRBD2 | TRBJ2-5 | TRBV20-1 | CSARDRLAGEVAQETQYF | TGCAGTGCTAGAGATAGACTAGCGGGAGAGGTGGCCCAAGAGACCCAGTACTTC
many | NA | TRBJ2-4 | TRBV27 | CASSTSGKNIQYF | TGTGCCAGTTCGACATCGGGAAAAAACATTCAGTACTTC
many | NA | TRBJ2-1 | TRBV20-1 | CSAREGIGTDEQFF | TGCAGTGCTAGAGAGGGTATTGGGACGGATGAGCAGTTCTTC
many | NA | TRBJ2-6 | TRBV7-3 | CASSLTRQRPSSGANVLTF | TGTGCCAGCAGCTTAACGAGACAGAGGCCTAGCTCTGGGGCCAACGTCCTGACTTTC
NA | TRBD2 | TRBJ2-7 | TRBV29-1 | CSVLLARRSYEQYF | TGCAGCGTTCTACTAGCGAGACGCTCCTACGAGCAGTACTTC
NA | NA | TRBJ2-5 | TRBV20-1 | CSAEGALQETQYF | TGCAGTGCGGAGGGGGCTTTGCAAGAGACCCAGTACTTC
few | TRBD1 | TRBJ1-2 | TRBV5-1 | CASSSPGRQGHGYTF | TGCGCCAGCAGCTCACCGGGGAGACAGGGCCATGGCTACACCTTC
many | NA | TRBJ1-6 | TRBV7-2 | CASNFLQRNSPLHF | TGTGCCAGCAATTTTTTACAGCGTAATTCACCCCTCCACTTT
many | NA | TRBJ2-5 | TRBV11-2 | CASSLFPADPQETQYF | TGTGCCAGCAGCTTATTCCCAGCGGACCCCCAAGAGACCCAGTACTTC
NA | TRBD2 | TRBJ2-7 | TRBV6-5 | CASSLALAGASYEQYF | TGTGCCAGCAGTTTGGCACTAGCGGGAGCGTCCTACGAGCAGTACTTC
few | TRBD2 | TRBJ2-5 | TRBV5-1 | CASSSGLAGGSGETQYF | TGCGCCAGCAGCTCGGGACTAGCGGGAGGCTCAGGGGAGACCCAGTACTTC
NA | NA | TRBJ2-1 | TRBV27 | CASSLLGRETVIEQFF | TGTGCCAGCAGTTTATTGGGCAGGGAAACCGTAATTGAGCAGTTCTTC
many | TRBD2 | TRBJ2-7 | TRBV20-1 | CSARGTSGSYEQYF | TGCAGTGCTAGGGGGACTAGCGGGTCCTACGAGCAGTACTTC
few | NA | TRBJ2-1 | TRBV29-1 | CSARPEGRYGTEQFF | TGCAGCGCTAGACCGGAGGGACGTTATGGGACTGAGCAGTTCTTC
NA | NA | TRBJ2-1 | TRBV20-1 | CSARRGLTYNEQFF | TGCAGTGCTAGGAGGGGACTGACCTACAATGAGCAGTTCTTC
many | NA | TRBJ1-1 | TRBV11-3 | CASSPRLRRNTEAFF | TGTGCCAGCAGCCCTAGGCTGAGGCGGAACACTGAAGCTTTCTTT